The 27 T cell receptor beta chains listed next were all sequenced from one sample in a study of cytomegalovirus exposure and HLA in healthy donors. The table came from immunoSEQ multiplex PCR; TCRdb's copy has only in-frame clones and leaves some out. The sample gives 78,000 or so clones, around 96% of which show up once; 1.6% is in the top ten. Sequences were obtained from PBMCs. All receptors derive from a man in his late teens or twenties in good health and CMV-seropositive.

This sequence joins TRBV28 and TRBJ2-7, with D tentatively TRBD2 (6 bases). Germline CDR1 MDHEN, CDR2 SYDVKM. The V end was cut by 2 bases, the J end by 4 bases, with 6 bases between. The CDR3 is 12 residues long. Here the CDR3 reads CASSLGGYEQYF. CDR3 in DNA: TGTGCCAGCAGTTTAGGAGGGTACGAGCAGTACTTC.

The chain joins TRBV7-9 to TRBJ2-1, with D unresolved. CDR3 length equals 11 residues. The V and J ends lost 2 bases and 8 bases respectively, with 4 bases between them. The germline CDR1 and CDR2 sequences are SEHNR and FQNEAQ (reference sequence). The CDR3 loop is CASSLHHEQFF. For the CDR3, the DNA is TGTGCCAGCAGCTTACATCATGAGCAGTTCTTC.

V usage is TRBV5-6 and J usage is TRBJ2-5; D uncertain. V shed 0 bases and J shed 2 bases, with 14 bases lying between them. Germline CDR1 reads SGHDT; CDR2 reads YYEEEE. This CDR3 region has 16 residues. This chain's CDR3 is CASSLGLGRRQETQYF. The CDR3 DNA is TGTGCCAGCAGCTTGGGACTTGGCCGCAGACAAGAGACCCAGTACTTC. Based on the CDR3 plus reference TRBV5-6 and TRBJ2-5, the full variable domain is DAGVTQSPTHLIKTRGQQVTLRCSPKSGHDTVSWYQQALGQGPQFIFQYYEEEERQRGNFPDRFSGHQFPNYSSELNVNALLLGDSALYLCASSLGLGRRQETQYFGPGTRLLVL.

This chain uses TRBV4-1 with TRBJ2-1; tentative D call: TRBD2 (6 bases). In germline, CDR1 is MGHRA, CDR2 YSYEKL. Trimming removed 1 base from V and 0 bases from J, with 10 bases in between. The CDR3 is 16 amino acids. The CDR3 spells CASSQGRDFSYNEQFF. The CDR3 region has the DNA TGCGCCAGCAGCCAAGGCCGGGACTTCTCCTACAATGAGCAGTTCTTC.

The gene calls are TRBV7-2 and TRBJ1-4; weak D call: TRBD1 (6 bases). CDR3 length: 15 residues. The V end lost 4 bases, the J end lost 4 bases, and 13 bases lay between the germline ends. CDR1 and CDR2 (germline): SGHTA, FQGNSA. This CDR3 reads CASSSGQTFNEKLFF. The CDR3, as DNA: TGTGCCAGCAGCTCAGGACAGACTTTTAATGAAAAACTGTTTTTT.

This clone was counted once. V and J are TRBV29-1 and TRBJ2-3; TRBD2 matches 13 bases. With 2 bases clipped from V and 2 bases from J, the junction kept 10 bases outside the gene matches. Germline loops: CDR1 SQVTM, CDR2 ANQGSEA. This CDR3 is built from 18 residues. CDR3 sequence: CSVEWGWGTSGDTDTQYF. CDR3 in DNA: TGCAGCGTTGAATGGGGCTGGGGGACTAGCGGGGACACAGATACGCAGTATTTT.

The chain joins TRBV29-1 to TRBJ2-1, with 9 bases fitting TRBD1. Germline CDR1 is SQVTM and CDR2 is ANQGSEA. The V gene end was trimmed by 7 bases and the J gene end by 4 bases; junction bases not matched to a gene: 17. The CDR3 covers 17 residues. CDR3 in DNA: TGCAGCGCCCCCCTCGTGGGTCGGGACAGGGTTTACAATGAGCAGTTCTTC. It specifies CSAPLVGRDRVYNEQFF.

This clone was observed once. CDR3 nucleotides: TGTGCCAGCAGTTTATTGGGCAGAGAAGAGCAGTACTTC. Translation gives CASSLLGREEQYF. This chain connects TRBV27 to TRBJ2-7; unclear D gene. The CDR3 has 13 amino acids. V was pared by 1 base and J by 7 bases, with 11 bases between. CDR1 is MNHEY, CDR2 SMNVEV, per germline (reference sequence).

The V gene is TRBV2, the J gene TRBJ1-4; possibly TRBD1 for D (5 bases). Germline V gene data show CDR1 as SNHLY and CDR2 as FYNNEI. The CDR3 is 15 residues long. V was cut by 1 base and J by 0 bases, with 6 bases left in between. Here the CDR3 reads CASSEGGATNEKLFF. DNA of the CDR3: TGTGCCAGCAGTGAAGGGGGGGCAACTAATGAAAAACTGTTTTTT. Supplemented by reference TRBV2 and TRBJ1-4, the full variable domain reads EPEVTQTPSHQVTQMGQEVILRCVPISNHLYFYWYRQILGQKVEFLVSFYNNEISEKSEIFDDQFSVERPDGSNFTLKIRSTKLEDSAMYFCASSEGGATNEKLFFGSGTQLSVL.

The chain joins TRBV27 to TRBJ2-2; possible D gene TRBD1, 6 bases. This CDR3 spans 14 amino acids. V was cut by 8 bases and J by 0 bases, with 10 bases left in between. The germline V gene encodes CDR1 MNHEY and CDR2 SMNVEV (reference sequence). The CDR3: CASQQGANTGELFF. CDR3 sequence (DNA): TGTGCCAGCCAACAGGGCGCGAACACCGGGGAGCTGTTTTTT.

This rearrangement joins TRBV9 to TRBJ2-7, with 8 bases fitting TRBD1. The J segment lost 7 bases and the V segment lost 4 bases, leaving 7 bases of the junction unmatched. This CDR3 has 13 residues. Germline lookup yields CDR1 SGDLS and CDR2 YYNGEE. The CDR3 sequence is CASSQGAGFEQYF. The CDR3 DNA reads TGTGCCAGCAGCCAGGGGGCAGGCTTTGAGCAGTACTTC.

The rearrangement uses TRBV7-9 and TRBJ1-1; 7 bases are a match to TRBD1. The CDR3 is made up of 11 amino acids. V was clipped by 10 bases and J by 5 bases; unmatched bases: 4. Germline V gene sequence: CDR1 SEHNR, CDR2 FQNEAQ (reference sequence). CDR3 region: CATDRATEAFF. In nucleotides, the CDR3 is TGTGCCACCGACAGGGCAACTGAAGCTTTCTTT.

The chain uses TRBV12-2 and TRBJ2-7; no DNA check was done on the table's D call, TRBD2. TRBV12-2 is classified as a pseudogene. The CDR3 has 19 residues. CDR3 nucleotides: TGTGCAAGTCGCTTAACTTCTTCATACCGGCCTAGTTGGGTCCACGAGCAGTACTTC. Its protein product is CASRLTSSYRPSWVHEQYF.

The genes are TRBV27 and TRBJ2-1; the match to TRBD1 covers 7 bases. V was clipped by 3 bases and J by 5 bases; unmatched bases: 4. This CDR3 spans 14 amino acids. Germline CDR1 and CDR2: MNHEY and SMNVEV (reference sequence). The CDR3 spells CASSFRDSHNEQFF. Here the CDR3 DNA reads TGTGCCAGCAGTTTCCGGGACAGCCACAATGAGCAGTTCTTC.

This rearrangement joins TRBV30 to TRBJ2-7, with TRBD2 matching over 7 bases. The CDR3 contains 19 residues. Trimming removed 1 base from V and 3 bases from J; junction bases left unmatched: 21. CDR1 is GTSNPN, CDR2 SVGIG, per germline (reference sequence). CDR3 nucleotide sequence: TGTGCCTGGAGTGACCTCTCGGCGGAGGCTAGGCGGGAGATCTACGAGCAGTACTTC. Protein sequence: CAWSDLSAEARREIYEQYF.

Points on this clone: Germline and junction disagree at one end, which may indicate a read error. This sequence joins TRBV6-5 and TRBJ1-1; D remains ambiguous. The CDR3 covers 11 residues. Germline lookup yields CDR1 MNHEY and CDR2 SVGAGI. The CDR3 DNA reads TGTGCCAACAGTTACGAGTCTTGGGCTTTCTTT. Translation: CANSYESWAFF.

This sequence joins TRBV7-9 and TRBJ2-7, with D possibly matching TRBD1 (10 bases). The germline V gene encodes CDR1 SEHNR and CDR2 FQNEAQ (reference sequence). The CDR3 loop spans 18 amino acids. V was trimmed by 1 base and J by 0 bases, leaving 19 bases between them. CDR3 bases: TGTGCCAGCAGCTTAGTTAGCGGGGGACAGGGGACCTCCTACGAGCAGTACTTC. Amino acids: CASSLVSGGQGTSYEQYF. The variable domain in full, with the rest retrieved from reference TRBV7-9 and TRBJ2-7, is DTGVSQNPRHKITKRGQNVTFRCDPISEHNRLYWYRQTLGQGPEFLTYFQNEAQLEKSRLLSDRFSAERPKGSFSTLEIQRTEQGDSAMYLCASSLVSGGQGTSYEQYFGPGTRLTVT.

The genes are TRBV5-6 and TRBJ2-1; unclear D gene. Germline V gene sequence: CDR1 SGHDT, CDR2 YYEEEE. This CDR3 is built from 13 residues. With 4 bases removed from V and 4 bases from J, the gap between germline ends came to 9 bases. CDR3 bases: TGTGCCAGCAGCCTGGCAGTATACAATGAGCAGTTCTTC. This gives the protein CASSLAVYNEQFF.

The rearrangement uses TRBV6-6 and TRBJ1-1, with TRBD1 matching 7 bases. The trim removed 7 bases at V and 4 bases at J, leaving 12 bases unmatched. The CDR3 spans 15 residues. In germline, CDR1 is MNHNY, CDR2 SVGAGI (reference sequence). CDR3 in amino acids: CASKPVDRVSTEAFF. The CDR3 DNA follows: TGTGCCAGCAAGCCTGTTGACAGGGTCAGCACTGAAGCTTTCTTT.

The CDR3 sequence is CASVGLAFSTDTQYF. The CDR3 DNA sequence: TGTGCCAGCGTCGGACTCGCCTTTAGCACAGATACGCAGTATTTT. The rearrangement links TRBV6-1 to TRBJ2-3; tentatively, D is TRBD2 (5 bases). The CDR3 is 15 residues long. Trimming removed 8 bases at V and 0 bases at J, with 15 bases between. Germline V gene sequence: CDR1 MNHNS, CDR2 SASEGT.

The gene calls are TRBV5-4 and TRBJ1-1; D ambiguous. The CDR3 spans 16 residues. Germline V gene sequence: CDR1 SGHNT, CDR2 YYREEE (reference sequence). V lost 5 bases to trimming and J lost 0 bases, with 17 bases between them. In DNA form, the CDR3 reads TGTGCCAGCAGTCCGGCCGGCACCCTAGTGAACACTGAAGCTTTCTTT. It is translated as CASSPAGTLVNTEAFF.

This rearrangement joins TRBV6-1 to TRBJ2-3, with 11 positions matching TRBD2. The ends lost 6 bases at V and 3 bases at J; junction bases unmatched: 5. The CDR3 has 15 amino acids. Per germline, CDR1 MNHNS and CDR2 SASEGT. The DNA of the CDR3 is TGTGCCAGCAGCGTTAGCGGGAGGGAAACAGATACGCAGTATTTT. Protein product: CASSVSGRETDTQYF.

This chain joins TRBV7-8 and TRBJ1-2, with D possibly TRBD1 on 6 matching bases. The CDR3 spans 13 residues. Germline-derived CDR1 and CDR2 are SGHVS and FQNEAQ. V lost 3 bases and J 6 bases, leaving 11 bases between the germline ends. The CDR3 DNA reads TGTGCCAGCAGCTTCAGGCAGGGGAATGGCTACACCTTC. Its translation: CASSFRQGNGYTF.

This chain links TRBV30 with TRBJ1-1, with D perhaps matching TRBD1 (5 bases). V lost 2 bases to trimming and J lost 2 bases, with 9 bases between them. In germline, CDR1 is GTSNPN, CDR2 SVGIG (reference sequence). The CDR3 has 13 residues. The CDR3 DNA sequence: TGTGCCTGGAGTCGGGGGGACAACACTGAAGCTTTCTTT. Protein sequence: CAWSRGDNTEAFF.

The chain joins TRBV5-1 to TRBJ2-5, with 10 positions matching TRBD1. The CDR3 is made up of 14 amino acids. The junction had 3 bases not matched to a gene; V was cut back by 4 bases and J by 3 bases. Germline values: CDR1 SGHRS, CDR2 YFSETQ. The CDR3 sequence: CASSAGTGEETQYF. The CDR3 DNA sequence: TGCGCCAGCAGCGCCGGGACAGGGGAAGAGACCCAGTACTTC.

The chain has TRBV12-5 and TRBJ2-2, with 9 nucleotides matching TRBD2. With 4 bases clipped from V and 8 bases from J, the junction kept 11 bases outside the gene matches. Germline CDR1 LGHNT, CDR2 FRNRAP. The CDR3 consists of 16 residues. The CDR3: CASGSTGLAGFGELFF. Here the CDR3 DNA reads TGTGCTAGTGGTTCCACCGGGCTAGCGGGATTTGGGGAGCTGTTTTTT.

The count of this clone is one. Likely a read error: the CDR3 ends without its conserved phenylalanine or tryptophan. The DNA is omitted, as the CDR3 cannot be located on it reliably, and the CDR3 follows TCRdb's listing. This chain connects TRBV6-1 to TRBJ1-2; the listed D gene, TRBD1, was not tested against the DNA. The CDR3 spans 15 residues, counting both ends. Germline V gene sequence: CDR1 MNHNS, CDR2 SASEGT. CDR3 region: CASSRGQPYGKTYGY.